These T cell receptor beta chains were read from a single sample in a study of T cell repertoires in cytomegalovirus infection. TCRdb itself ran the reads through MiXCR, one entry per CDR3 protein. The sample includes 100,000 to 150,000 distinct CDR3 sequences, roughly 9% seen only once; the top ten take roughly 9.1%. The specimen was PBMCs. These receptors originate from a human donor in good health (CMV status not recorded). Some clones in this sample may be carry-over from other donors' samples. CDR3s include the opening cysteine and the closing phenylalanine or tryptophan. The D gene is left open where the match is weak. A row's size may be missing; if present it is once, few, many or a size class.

CDR3nt: TGTGCCAGCAGCTTATATCGAGGAGGGTCCTACAATGAGCAGTTCTTC; CDR3aa: CASSLYRGGSYNEQFF; abundance: many; d_gene: -; v_gene: TRBV7-2; j_gene: TRBJ2-1
CDR3nt: TGTGCCAGCAGCTCCGACGTTAACTATGGCTACACCTTC; CDR3aa: CASSSDVNYGYTF; abundance: many; d_gene: -; v_gene: TRBV7-2; j_gene: TRBJ1-2
CDR3nt: TGTGCCAGCAGCCCCGGCCACGCTGAAGCTTTCTTT; CDR3aa: CASSPGHAEAFF; abundance: many; d_gene: -; v_gene: TRBV12-3/TRBV12-4; j_gene: TRBJ1-1
CDR3nt: TGTGCCAGCAGCCCGAGGAGGCGCGGCACCGGGGAGCTGTTTTTT; CDR3aa: CASSPRRRGTGELFF; abundance: many; d_gene: -; v_gene: TRBV11-3; j_gene: TRBJ2-2
CDR3nt: TGTGCCAGCAGTGAAGTTGTCGGGACTAGCATGAACGATGAGCAGTTCTTC; CDR3aa: CASSEVVGTSMNDEQFF; abundance: many; d_gene: TRBD2; v_gene: TRBV2; j_gene: TRBJ2-1
CDR3nt: TGTGCCAGCAGCTTAGAACGACCGGGAAAAAATAGGGGATACGAGCAGTACTTC; CDR3aa: CASSLERPGKNRGYEQYF; abundance: many; d_gene: -; v_gene: TRBV7-2; j_gene: TRBJ2-7
CDR3nt: TGTGCCAGCAGCCTAGACAGGGGGGTTAACAATGAGCAGTTCTTC; CDR3aa: CASSLDRGVNNEQFF; abundance: many; d_gene: TRBD1; v_gene: TRBV7-3; j_gene: TRBJ2-1
CDR3nt: TGTGCCAGCAGTTTCTCAGAGGATGAGCAGTTCTTC; CDR3aa: CASSFSEDEQFF; abundance: many; d_gene: -; v_gene: TRBV27; j_gene: TRBJ2-1
CDR3nt: TGCAGTGCAACTCCTCTAGCGATCCAAGAGACCCAGTACTTC; CDR3aa: CSATPLAIQETQYF; abundance: many; d_gene: -; v_gene: TRBV20-1; j_gene: TRBJ2-5
CDR3nt: TGCAGTGCTGAACAGGGGGCGAACGAGCAGTTCTTC; CDR3aa: CSAEQGANEQFF; abundance: many; d_gene: TRBD1; v_gene: TRBV20-1; j_gene: TRBJ2-1
CDR3nt: TGCGCCAGCAGCTTGGTAGCGGGGGGGCTAAGAGAGCAGTACTTC; CDR3aa: CASSLVAGGLREQYF; abundance: -; d_gene: TRBD2; v_gene: TRBV5-1; j_gene: TRBJ2-7
CDR3nt: TGTGCCAGCAGTAAAGACAGGGGAACCTACGAGCAGTACTTC; CDR3aa: CASSKDRGTYEQYF; abundance: many; d_gene: TRBD1; v_gene: TRBV2; j_gene: TRBJ2-7
CDR3nt: TGTGCCAGCAGACCAACAGGGCTACCCTACGAGCAGTACTTC; CDR3aa: CASRPTGLPYEQYF; abundance: -; d_gene: -; v_gene: TRBV13; j_gene: TRBJ2-7
CDR3nt: TGTGCCAGCAGCTCCGGGCAGGGGGGCTATGGCTACACCTTC; CDR3aa: CASSSGQGGYGYTF; abundance: many; d_gene: TRBD1; v_gene: TRBV7-3; j_gene: TRBJ1-2
CDR3nt: TGCAGCGTTGGGCAGGTGGGGAACTATGGCTACACCTTC; CDR3aa: CSVGQVGNYGYTF; abundance: -; d_gene: -; v_gene: TRBV29-1; j_gene: TRBJ1-2
CDR3nt: TGTGCCAGCAGCGATGGGCCGCACTATAACTATGGCTACACCTTC; CDR3aa: CASSDGPHYNYGYTF; abundance: -; d_gene: -; v_gene: TRBV5-6; j_gene: TRBJ1-2
CDR3nt: TGTGCCAGCAGTCAAGAAGATCAGCCCCAGCATTTT; CDR3aa: CASSQEDQPQHF; abundance: -; d_gene: -; v_gene: TRBV28; j_gene: TRBJ1-5
CDR3nt: TGTGCCAGCAGTTTACCCGGGACGTCGGGCTACACCTTC; CDR3aa: CASSLPGTSGYTF; abundance: many; d_gene: -; v_gene: TRBV12-3/TRBV12-4; j_gene: TRBJ1-2
CDR3nt: TGCAGCACCAACCTACAGGCAGATACGCAGTATTTT; CDR3aa: CSTNLQADTQYF; abundance: few; d_gene: -; v_gene: TRBV29-1; j_gene: TRBJ2-3
CDR3nt: TGTGCCAGCAGACAAGACTCTCAAGGGGGAGCTTTCTTT; CDR3aa: CASRQDSQGGAFF; abundance: many; d_gene: -; v_gene: TRBV2; j_gene: TRBJ1-1
CDR3nt: TGCAGTGCTAGAGATAGTCAGCCCCAGCATTTT; CDR3aa: CSARDSQPQHF; abundance: -; d_gene: -; v_gene: TRBV20-1; j_gene: TRBJ1-5
CDR3nt: TGTGCCAGCAGGCGAGGGGAAGCTTTCTTT; CDR3aa: CASRRGEAFF; abundance: many; d_gene: -; v_gene: TRBV28; j_gene: TRBJ1-1
CDR3nt: TGTGCCAGCAGCTCTAGTCAGTCTCCGGCTGAGCAGTTCTTC; CDR3aa: CASSSSQSPAEQFF; abundance: -; d_gene: -; v_gene: TRBV7-9; j_gene: TRBJ2-1
CDR3nt: TGTGCCAGCAGCTCTAGGGGGGGTCTAAACATTCAGTACTTC; CDR3aa: CASSSRGGLNIQYF; abundance: many; d_gene: -; v_gene: TRBV7-2; j_gene: TRBJ2-4
CDR3nt: TGTGCCAGCAGCTTAGGGCTCTCCTACGAGCAGTACTTC; CDR3aa: CASSLGLSYEQYF; abundance: many; d_gene: -; v_gene: TRBV7-6; j_gene: TRBJ2-7
CDR3nt: TGTGCCAGCAGCTTAGCGCTGGGCCAGGTCGATAACTATGGCTACACCTTC; CDR3aa: CASSLALGQVDNYGYTF; abundance: many; d_gene: -; v_gene: TRBV7-2; j_gene: TRBJ1-2
CDR3nt: TGTGCCAGCAGACACAATGAGCAGTTCTTC; CDR3aa: CASRHNEQFF; abundance: many; d_gene: -; v_gene: TRBV7-2; j_gene: TRBJ2-1
CDR3nt: TGTGCCAGTAAAAGCAGTCGTCACACCATATATTTT; CDR3aa: CASKSSRHTIYF; abundance: many; d_gene: -; v_gene: TRBV19; j_gene: TRBJ1-3
CDR3nt: TGTGCCAGTAGTATAGAGGGCAGATCGAACACTGAAGCTTTCTTT; CDR3aa: CASSIEGRSNTEAFF; abundance: many; d_gene: -; v_gene: TRBV19; j_gene: TRBJ1-1